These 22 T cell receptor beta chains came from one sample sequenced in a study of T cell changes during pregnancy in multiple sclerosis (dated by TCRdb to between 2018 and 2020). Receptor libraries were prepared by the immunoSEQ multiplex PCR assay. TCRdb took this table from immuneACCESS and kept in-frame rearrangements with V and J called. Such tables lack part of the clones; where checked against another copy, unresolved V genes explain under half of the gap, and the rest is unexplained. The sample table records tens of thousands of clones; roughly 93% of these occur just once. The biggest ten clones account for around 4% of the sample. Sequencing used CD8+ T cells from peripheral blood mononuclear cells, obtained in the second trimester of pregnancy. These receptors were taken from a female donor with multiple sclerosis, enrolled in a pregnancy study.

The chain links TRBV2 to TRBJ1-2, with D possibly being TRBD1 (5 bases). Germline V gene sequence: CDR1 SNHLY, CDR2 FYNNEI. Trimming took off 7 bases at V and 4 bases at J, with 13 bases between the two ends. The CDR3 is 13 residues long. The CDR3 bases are TGTGCCAGCACTGGGGGGGATGGCTATGGCTACACCTTC. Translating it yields CASTGGDGYGYTF.

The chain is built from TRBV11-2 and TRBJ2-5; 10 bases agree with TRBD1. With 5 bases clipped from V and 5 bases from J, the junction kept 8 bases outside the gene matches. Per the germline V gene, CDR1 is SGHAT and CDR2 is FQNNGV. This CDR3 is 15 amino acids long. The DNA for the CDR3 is TGTGCCAGCAGCCCCGGGACAGGGGAAAAGGAGACCCAGTACTTC. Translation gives CASSPGTGEKETQYF. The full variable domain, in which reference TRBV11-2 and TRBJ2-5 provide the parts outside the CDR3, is EAGVAQSPRYKIIEKRQSVAFWCNPISGHATLYWYQQILGQGPKLLIQFQNNGVVDDSQLPKDRFSAERLKGVDSTLKIQPAKLEDSAVYLCASSPGTGEKETQYFGPGTRLLVL.

CDR3 residues: CASSSTGSSYNEQFF. CDR3 in DNA: TGTGCCAGCAGCTCCACAGGGAGCTCCTACAATGAGCAGTTCTTC. The V call is TRBV5-4, the J call TRBJ2-1; D is possibly TRBD1 (6 bases). This CDR3 is built from 15 residues. V was trimmed by 3 bases and J by 0 bases, leaving 10 bases between them. Germline-derived CDR1 and CDR2 are SGHNT and YYREEE (reference sequence).

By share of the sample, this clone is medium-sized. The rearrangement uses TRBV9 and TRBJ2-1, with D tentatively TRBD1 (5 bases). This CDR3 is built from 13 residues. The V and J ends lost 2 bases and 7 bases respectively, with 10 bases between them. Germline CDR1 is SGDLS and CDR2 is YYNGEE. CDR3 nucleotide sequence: TGTGCCAGCAGCGTTACTTACAGGAATGAGCAGTTCTTC. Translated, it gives CASSVTYRNEQFF.

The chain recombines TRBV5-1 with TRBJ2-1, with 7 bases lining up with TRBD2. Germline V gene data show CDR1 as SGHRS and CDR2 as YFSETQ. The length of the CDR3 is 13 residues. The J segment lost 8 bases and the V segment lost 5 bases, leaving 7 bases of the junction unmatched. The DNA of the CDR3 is TGCGCCAGCAGTCTTAGACTAGCCGATGAGCAGTTCTTC. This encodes CASSLRLADEQFF.

CDR3 residues: CASSYTTGSYEQYF. DNA of the CDR3: TGTGCCAGCAGTTACACCACAGGGTCCTACGAGCAGTACTTC. The rearrangement uses TRBV6-5 and TRBJ2-7; tentative D call: TRBD1 (6 bases). The germline V gene has CDR1 MNHEY and CDR2 SVGAGI. This CDR3 region has 14 residues. The V end lost 2 bases, the J end lost 1 base, and 9 bases lay between the germline ends.

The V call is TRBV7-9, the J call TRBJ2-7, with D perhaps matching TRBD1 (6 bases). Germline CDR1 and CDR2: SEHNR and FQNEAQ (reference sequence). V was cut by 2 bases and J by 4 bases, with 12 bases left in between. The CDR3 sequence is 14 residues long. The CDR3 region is CASSLPRTGYEQYF. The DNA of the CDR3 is TGTGCCAGCAGCTTACCCCGCACAGGGTACGAGCAGTACTTC.

As DNA, the CDR3 is TGTGCCAGCAGCTTGAGAGGTGGTGAGCAGTTCTTC. It translates to CASSLRGGEQFF. The chain combines TRBV5-4 with TRBJ2-1; D unclear. Germline V gene sequence: CDR1 SGHNT, CDR2 YYREEE (reference sequence). The germline V and J ends were trimmed by 1 base and 9 bases, with 8 bases remaining between them. The length of the CDR3 is 12 residues.

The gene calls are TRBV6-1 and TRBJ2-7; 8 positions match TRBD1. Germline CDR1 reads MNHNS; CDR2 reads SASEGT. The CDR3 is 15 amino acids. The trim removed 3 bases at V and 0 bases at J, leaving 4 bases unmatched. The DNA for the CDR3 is TGTGCCAGCAGTGACCTGGGGACAGGCTCCTACGAGCAGTACTTC. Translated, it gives CASSDLGTGSYEQYF.

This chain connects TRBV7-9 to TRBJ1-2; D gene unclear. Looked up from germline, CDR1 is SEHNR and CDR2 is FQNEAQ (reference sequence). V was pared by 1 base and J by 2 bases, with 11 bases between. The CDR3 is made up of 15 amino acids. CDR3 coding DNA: TGTGCCAGCAGCTTAGAGGCGGTCGGCAACTATGGCTACACCTTC. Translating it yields CASSLEAVGNYGYTF.

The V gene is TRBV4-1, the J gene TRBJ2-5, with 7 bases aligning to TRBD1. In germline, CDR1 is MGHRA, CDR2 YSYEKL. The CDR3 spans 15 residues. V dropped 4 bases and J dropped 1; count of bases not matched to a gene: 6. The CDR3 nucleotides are TGCGCCAGCAGCCCGAGACAGGGTTCCCAAGAGACCCAGTACTTC. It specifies CASSPRQGSQETQYF.

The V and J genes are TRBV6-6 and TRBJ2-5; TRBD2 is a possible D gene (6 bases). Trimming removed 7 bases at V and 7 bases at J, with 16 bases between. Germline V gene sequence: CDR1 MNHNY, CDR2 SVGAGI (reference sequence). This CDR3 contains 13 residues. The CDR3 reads CASTPKREWTQYF. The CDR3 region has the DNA TGTGCCAGCACCCCAAAACGGGAGTGGACCCAGTACTTC.

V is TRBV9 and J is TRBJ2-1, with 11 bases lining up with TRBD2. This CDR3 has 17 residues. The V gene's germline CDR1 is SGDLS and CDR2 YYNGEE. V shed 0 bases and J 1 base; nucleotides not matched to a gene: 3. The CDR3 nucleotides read TGTGCCAGCAGCGTAGATAGCGGGAGGGGGTCCTACAATGAGCAGTTCTTC. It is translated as CASSVDSGRGSYNEQFF.

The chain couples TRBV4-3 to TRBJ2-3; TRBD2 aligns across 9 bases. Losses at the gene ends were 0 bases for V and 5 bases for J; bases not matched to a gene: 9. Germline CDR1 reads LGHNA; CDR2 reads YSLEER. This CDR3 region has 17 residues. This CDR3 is CASSQEWAGGPGDTQYF. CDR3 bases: TGCGCCAGCAGCCAAGAATGGGCGGGGGGGCCGGGAGATACGCAGTATTTT.

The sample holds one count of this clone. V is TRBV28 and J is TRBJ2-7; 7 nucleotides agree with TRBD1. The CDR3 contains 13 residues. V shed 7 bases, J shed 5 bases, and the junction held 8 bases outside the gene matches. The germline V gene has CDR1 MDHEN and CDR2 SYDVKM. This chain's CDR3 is CASTLDRDNEQYF. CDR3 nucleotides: TGTGCCAGCACCTTAGACAGGGACAACGAGCAGTACTTC.

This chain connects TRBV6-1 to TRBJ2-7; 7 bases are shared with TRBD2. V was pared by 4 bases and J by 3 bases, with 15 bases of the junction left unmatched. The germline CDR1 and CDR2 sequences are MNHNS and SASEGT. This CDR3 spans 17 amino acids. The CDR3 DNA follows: TGTGCCAGCAGTGGGGCTAGCGGACGCGGGGCCTACTACGAGCAGTACTTC. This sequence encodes CASSGASGRGAYYEQYF.

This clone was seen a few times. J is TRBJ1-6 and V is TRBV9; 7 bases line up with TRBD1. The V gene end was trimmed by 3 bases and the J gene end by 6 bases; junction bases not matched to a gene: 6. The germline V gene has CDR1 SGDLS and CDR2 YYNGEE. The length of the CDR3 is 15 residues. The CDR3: CASSAGDSLNSPLHF. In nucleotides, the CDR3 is TGTGCCAGCAGCGCCGGGGACAGCCTTAATTCACCCCTCCACTTT.

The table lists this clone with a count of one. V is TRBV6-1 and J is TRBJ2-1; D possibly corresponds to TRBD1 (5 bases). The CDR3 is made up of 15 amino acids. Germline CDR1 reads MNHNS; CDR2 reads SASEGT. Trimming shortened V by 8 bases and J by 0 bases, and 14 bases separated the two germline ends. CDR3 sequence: CASAQETSSYNEQFF. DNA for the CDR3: TGTGCCAGCGCACAGGAGACGTCCTCCTACAATGAGCAGTTCTTC.

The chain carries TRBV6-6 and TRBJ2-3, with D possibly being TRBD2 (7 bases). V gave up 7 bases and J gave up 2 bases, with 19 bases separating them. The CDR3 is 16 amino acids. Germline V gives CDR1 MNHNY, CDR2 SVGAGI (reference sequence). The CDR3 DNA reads TGTGCCAGCACCCTAGGAGGGCGGGGGCCCACAGATACGCAGTATTTT. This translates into CASTLGGRGPTDTQYF.

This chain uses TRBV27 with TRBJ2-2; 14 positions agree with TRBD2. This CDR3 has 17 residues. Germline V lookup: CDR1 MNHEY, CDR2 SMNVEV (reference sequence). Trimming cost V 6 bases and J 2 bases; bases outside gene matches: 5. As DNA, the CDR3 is TGTGCCAGCAGCCCCGGGACTAGCGGGGGTAACACCGGGGAGCTGTTTTTT. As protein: CASSPGTSGGNTGELFF.

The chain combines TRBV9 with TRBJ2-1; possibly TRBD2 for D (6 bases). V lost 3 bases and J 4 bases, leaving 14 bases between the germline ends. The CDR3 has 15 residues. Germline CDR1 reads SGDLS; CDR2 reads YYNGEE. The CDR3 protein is CASSATGTSYNEQFF. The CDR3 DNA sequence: TGTGCCAGCAGCGCTACCGGGACTTCGTACAATGAGCAGTTCTTC.

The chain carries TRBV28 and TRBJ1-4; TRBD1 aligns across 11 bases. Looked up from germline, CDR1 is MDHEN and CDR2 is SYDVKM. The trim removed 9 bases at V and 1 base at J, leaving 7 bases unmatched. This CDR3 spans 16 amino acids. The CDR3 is CARDRGQRGTNEKLFF. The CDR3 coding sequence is TGTGCCAGGGACAGGGGGCAAAGAGGAACTAATGAAAAACTGTTTTTT. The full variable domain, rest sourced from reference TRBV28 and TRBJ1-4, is DVKVTQSSRYLVKRTGEKVFLECVQDMDHENMFWYRQDPGLGLRLIYFSYDVKMKEKGDIPEGYSVSREKKERFSLILESASTNQTSMYLCARDRGQRGTNEKLFFGSGTQLSVL.